This T cell receptor beta chain appears in the sequencing data of a study of blood T cell repertoires in COVID-19. Profiled with immunoSEQ multiplex PCR; TCRdb holds only in-frame clones, not every one. The data hold about 75,000 clones, with around 90% observed a single time. What was sequenced was peripheral blood. The origin of this receptor is a human donor in a cohort sampled during active COVID-19.

Here the CDR3 reads CASSQDKGGEKKLFF. In DNA form, the CDR3 reads TGTGCCAGCAGCCAAGATAAAGGAGGGGAGAAAAAACTGTTTTTT. V gene TRBV3-1 (or the pseudogene TRBV3-2) combines with J gene TRBJ1-4; a possible D gene is TRBD1 (5 bases). V was trimmed by 0 bases and J by 9 bases, leaving 14 bases between them. This CDR3 contains 15 residues. The V gene's germline CDR1 is LGHDT and CDR2 YNNKEL (reference sequence).